These 11 T cell receptor beta chains were sequenced from one sample in a study of cytomegalovirus exposure and HLA in healthy donors. Assay: immunoSEQ multiplex PCR; the TCRdb copy retains only in-frame clones and omits some. Of some 100,000 clones in the sample, roughly 86% are singletons; the top ten hold approximately 2%. The sequenced sample was PBMCs. The receptors come from a young woman in good health and CMV-seronegative.

This chain connects TRBV27 to TRBJ2-3, with 7 bases aligning to TRBD1. With 8 bases clipped from V and 4 bases from J, the junction kept 6 bases outside the gene matches. Germline assignment: CDR1 MNHEY and CDR2 SMNVEV (reference sequence). This CDR3 has 13 residues. This CDR3 is CASSTGPPDTQYF. CDR3 nucleotide sequence: TGTGCCAGCTCGACAGGGCCCCCAGATACGCAGTATTTT.

V usage is TRBV28 and J usage is TRBJ1-2; the match to TRBD1 covers 7 bases. V shed 3 bases, J shed 4 bases, and the junction held 2 bases outside the gene matches. The germline gives CDR1 MDHEN, CDR2 SYDVKM. The CDR3 loop spans 13 amino acids. CDR3 sequence (DNA): TGTGCCAGCAGTTTCCAGGGGGGCTATGGCTACACCTTC. It is translated as CASSFQGGYGYTF.

The chain has TRBV6-5 and TRBJ2-7, with D maybe TRBD2 (5 bases). V was cut by 2 bases and J by 0 bases, with 11 bases left in between. Germline values: CDR1 MNHEY, CDR2 SVGAGI. The CDR3 contains 15 residues. The CDR3 DNA follows: TGTGCCAGCAGTTACAAACTAGTCCACTCCTACGAGCAGTACTTC. This codes for CASSYKLVHSYEQYF.

V is TRBV27 and J is TRBJ2-1; TRBD2 might be the D (6 bases). CDR3 size: 14 residues. Per germline, CDR1 MNHEY and CDR2 SMNVEV (reference sequence). V was clipped by 8 bases and J by 5 bases, with 16 bases between them. In DNA, the CDR3 is TGTGCCAGCCGACGGGACCGCGGGGACAATGAGCAGTTCTTC. This sequence encodes CASRRDRGDNEQFF.

The DNA of the CDR3 is TGTGCCAGCAGCCCCTACACTGAAGCGTCCGATACGCAGTATTTT. It translates to CASSPYTEASDTQYF. This chain uses TRBV28 with TRBJ2-3; D gene unclear. V was trimmed by 6 bases and J by 6 bases, leaving 19 bases between them. This CDR3 comprises 15 residues. Germline CDR1 reads MDHEN; CDR2 reads SYDVKM.

The chain has TRBV4-2 and TRBJ2-7; D may be TRBD2 (6 bases). Germline V gene lookup returns CDR1 LGHNA and CDR2 YNFKEQ. With 0 bases removed from V and 3 bases from J, the gap between germline ends came to 15 bases. This CDR3 contains 16 residues. The CDR3 loop is CASSQDSGGAGYEQYF. CDR3 in DNA: TGTGCCAGCAGCCAAGATTCCGGAGGGGCTGGCTACGAGCAGTACTTC.

The V and J genes are TRBV6-6 and TRBJ1-2; possible D gene TRBD1, 6 bases. The CDR3 consists of 14 residues. In germline, CDR1 is MNHNY, CDR2 SVGAGI (reference sequence). The V and J ends lost 2 bases and 5 bases respectively, with 12 bases between them. This CDR3 reads CASSYLDRLYGYTF. The CDR3 nucleotides are TGTGCCAGCAGTTACCTCGACAGGCTTTATGGCTACACCTTC.

The chain employs TRBV19 and TRBJ1-3; D remains unclear. The CDR3 has 15 residues. Trimming removed 5 bases at V and 0 bases at J, with 11 bases between. CDR1 is LNHDA, CDR2 SQIVND, per germline (reference sequence). Here the CDR3 reads CASSPYILSGNTIYF. The CDR3 coding sequence is TGTGCCAGTAGTCCCTATATCCTCTCTGGAAACACCATATATTTT.

V is TRBV6-5 and J is TRBJ1-2; possibly TRBD1 for D (5 bases). CDR3 size: 13 residues. V was cut by 7 bases and J by 7 bases, with 16 bases left in between. Per germline, CDR1 MNHEY and CDR2 SVGAGI. CDR3 DNA sequence: TGTGCCAGCACCCCGGGCGGGGGGACTGGCTACACCTTC. It translates to CASTPGGGTGYTF.

The chain employs TRBV5-4 and TRBJ1-3, with 7 bases matching TRBD1. Germline CDR1 SGHNT, CDR2 YYREEE (reference sequence). The CDR3 has 19 residues. Germline trimming cut 5 bases from V and 2 bases from J; bases unmatched to any gene: 19. The CDR3 loop reads CASRKGARVLRGTGNTIYF. For the CDR3, the DNA is TGTGCCAGCAGAAAGGGGGCCAGGGTCTTACGTGGAACTGGAAACACCATATATTTT.

This clone appeared a single time. This chain joins TRBV5-5 and TRBJ2-7; tentative D call: TRBD1 (5 bases). In germline, CDR1 is SGHKS, CDR2 YYEKEE (reference sequence). Deletions cut 4 bases from V and 0 bases from J, with 14 bases between. The CDR3 is 15 amino acids. CDR3 coding DNA: TGTGCCAGCAGCAGTGTGGGGCCTAACTCCTACGAGCAGTACTTC. Amino acids: CASSSVGPNSYEQYF.